The 14 T cell receptor beta chains in this list originate from one sample, sequenced in a study of T cells in severe cutaneous drug reactions. Carbamazepine had induced Stevens-Johnson syndrome or toxic epidermal necrolysis in the sequenced donors. Libraries were made by iRepertoire multiplex PCR with TCR subtype-specific primers for bulk and single-cell sequencing. TCRdb re-called the multiplex PCR reads; one entry per CDR3 protein, DNA not given. This sample's table reports 20,000 to 25,000 distinct CDR3 sequences. The material sequenced was PBMCs. Receptor source: a human donor with toxic epidermal necrolysis, a severe cutaneous drug reaction.

The V and J genes are TRBV7-2 and TRBJ2-3; TCRdb calls TRBD1, which cannot be checked without DNA. The CDR3 loop spans 15 amino acids. Germline values: CDR1 SGHTA, CDR2 FQGNSA. The CDR3 loop reads CASSELGTPTDTQYF.

The chain has TRBV6-2 or TRBV6-3 and TRBJ2-1; the D call from TCRdb, TRBD2, cannot be confirmed without DNA. CDR3 length: 15 residues. CDR1 is MNHEY, CDR2 SVGEGT, per germline. The CDR3: CASSILLGRGNEQFF.

The chain links TRBV9 to TRBJ2-1; the D gene TCRdb calls, TRBD2, cannot be checked with no DNA. The germline V gene has CDR1 SGDLS and CDR2 YYNGEE. The length of the CDR3 is 15 residues. The CDR3 protein is CASSVAREGYNEQFF.

This chain's CDR3 is CASSKDRGGDTQYF. This sequence joins TRBV19 and TRBJ2-3; the TCRdb call, TRBD1, lacks DNA for checking. Per germline, CDR1 LNHDA and CDR2 SQIVND (reference sequence). The CDR3 has 14 residues.

V usage is TRBV20-1 and J usage is TRBJ2-1; TCRdb outputs TRBD1, but without DNA this stays unchecked. The CDR3 runs to 16 residues. Germline V CDR1 and CDR2: DFQATT, SNEGSKA (reference sequence). The chain's CDR3 is CSARVTGPSSYNEQFF.

This clonotype counts as medium-sized by frequency. The genes are TRBV2 and TRBJ2-5. In germline, CDR1 is SNHLY, CDR2 FYNNEI. The CDR3 is 14 residues long. The CDR3 here is CASSDEGDRGSQYF. Together with reference TRBV2 and TRBJ2-5, the CDR3 gives the full variable domain: EPEVTQTPSHQVTQMGQEVILRCVPISNHLYFYWYRQILGQKVEFLVSFYNNEISEKSEIFDDQFSVERPDGSNFTLKIRSTKLEDSAMYFCASSDEGDRGSQYFGPGTRLLVL.

The rearrangement uses TRBV29-1 and TRBJ2-7; checking the TCRdb D call of TRBD1 is not possible without DNA. Germline values: CDR1 SQVTM, CDR2 ANQGSEA. The CDR3 is 16 amino acids. CDR3: CSVEEVEGNGLYEQYF.

CDR3 in amino acids: CASSIRAGNPSGANVLTF. The chain recombines TRBV19 with TRBJ2-6; TCRdb returns TRBD1, unconfirmable since there is no DNA. Germline loops: CDR1 LNHDA, CDR2 SQIVND (reference sequence). The CDR3 is 18 amino acids.

The CDR3 reads CASSPRLVSNEQYF. The chain uses TRBV11-2 and TRBJ2-7; TCRdb indicates TRBD2, and absent DNA this call remains unverified. Germline V gene data show CDR1 as SGHAT and CDR2 as FQNNGV. CDR3 length: 14 residues.

The gene calls are TRBV20-1 and TRBJ2-3; no DNA is available, so the TRBD1 call from TCRdb remains unchecked. The CDR3 is 13 residues long. Looked up from germline, CDR1 is DFQATT and CDR2 is SNEGSKA (reference sequence). This CDR3 is CSARDRGSDTQYF.

The CDR3 is CASCLGGTQYF. The chain combines TRBV27 with TRBJ2-3; TCRdb reports TRBD2, a call that lacks DNA to check it against. Germline CDR1 MNHEY, CDR2 SMNVEV (reference sequence). CDR3 length equals 11 residues.

The V and J genes are TRBV27 and TRBJ2-1; TCRdb's D gene call, TRBD2, goes unchecked for lack of DNA. The CDR3 length is 14 residues. CDR1 MNHEY and CDR2 SMNVEV come from the germline V gene (reference sequence). The CDR3 sequence is CASSRTGTNNEQFF.

The chain combines TRBV5-8 with TRBJ2-7. This CDR3 has 15 amino acids. Germline loops: CDR1 SGHTS, CDR2 YDEGEE. This CDR3 is CASSLAGGALGEQYF.

The V gene is TRBV6-5, the J gene TRBJ2-3; the TCRdb D gene call, TRBD1, has no DNA to confirm it. The CDR3 has 14 residues. Germline values: CDR1 MNHEY, CDR2 SVGAGI. The chain's CDR3 is CASKPLTGSDTQYF.